This is a list of T cell receptor beta chains from one sample in a study of OX40 agonist ivuxolimab in advanced cancers. This table comes from immunoSEQ multiplex PCR, and its TCRdb copy is limited to in-frame clones, with some not included. The repertoire holds around 70,000 clones, with 84% as singletons. The sample in question was CD4+ or CD8+ T cells sorted from blood, obtained in a trial of the OX40 agonist ivuxolimab. The receptors come from an adult with an advanced solid tumor such as melanoma, head and neck, liver or kidney cancer. Each CDR3 is given with its conserved first and last residue. Each record gives: V gene, CDR3 protein.

>TRBV6-6
CASTPGGTGYTF
>TRBV6-5
CASSYKQGLGYTF
>TRBV2
CASSNGGLQETQYF
>TRBV19
CASRNTGSSYNQPQHF
>TRBV6-1
CASSSVPGDGYTF
>TRBV2
CASLFGGSTDTQYF
>TRBV28
CASIPWGGPENTEAFF
>TRBV10-2
CASRQGAITEAFF
>TRBV6-5
CASSRRGTEAFF
>TRBV7-2
CASSFIDNEQFF
>TRBV6-4
CASRERTGLHYGYTF
>TRBV4-3
CASSQVGAIADIQYF
>TRBV7-2
CASSLGRGDEQYF
>TRBV6-6
CASSTYGEDEKLFF
>TRBV7-2
CASSLARRNNEQFF
>TRBV15
CATSSDSPFRETQYF
>TRBV5-8
CASSLAGDTEAFF
>TRBV6-5
CASSRTGLRETQYF
>TRBV6-1
CASRYTGVSSYEQYF
>TRBV6-1
CASDRDIPGTDTQYF
>TRBV5-8
CASSLDRQGPDTQYF
>TRBV7-8
CASSLGQGEDYTF
>TRBV25-1
CASSFTDTQYF
>TRBV7-2
CASSRDRNTEAFF
>TRBV29-1
CSVRGQLITGELFF
>TRBV6-5
CASSYAAGQSYEQYF
>TRBV6-1
CASSANREGKLFF
>TRBV25-1
CASRQGTQYF
>TRBV10-3
CATLPSANYGYTF
>TRBV19
CASSIPGQGAWGYTF
>TRBV6-1
CASSELRVFNYGYTF
>TRBV18
CASSPLGPPINQPQHF
>TRBV29-1
CSVTGNSNQPQHF
>TRBV27
CASSPTGGPTDTQYF
>TRBV7-2
CASSSKTANYGYTF
>TRBV9
CASSVDGRGYEQYF
>TRBV12-5
CASGLGASGGTDTQYF
>TRBV6-5
CASTESQSQYF
>TRBV7-2
CASSSFSGGYGTDTQYF
>TRBV18
CASSPSAGGLMNTEAFF
>TRBV7-2
CASSSGDGQPQHF
>TRBV19
CASSIDGVNTEAFF
>TRBV9
CASSGRPYSYNEQFF
>TRBV5-1
CASSTGTVNTGELFF
>TRBV7-2
CASSLVLAGGHEQYF
>TRBV15
CATSLGTGGWNGYTF
>TRBV4-3
CASSQGFGTSRETQYF
>TRBV7-2
CASSLASGRTDTQYF
>TRBV7-9
CASSLALLKLFF
>TRBV19
CASSGNTIYF
>TRBV25-1
CASSDGTGTDTQYF
>TRBV7-3
CASSDRDNQFF
>TRBV5-4
CASSGTGAYEQYF
>TRBV7-3
CASSSKGKGVYNEQFF
>TRBV7-2
CASSLELAGGDTQYF